What follows are 8 T cell receptor beta chains derived from one specimen sequenced in a study of blood T cell repertoires in COVID-19. Data came from immunoSEQ multiplex PCR; TCRdb stores just in-frame clones and leaves some out. The sample records tens of thousands of clones, 60% to 85% being singletons. Sequenced material: peripheral blood. The source of these receptors is a human donor in a cohort sampled during active COVID-19.

This sequence joins TRBV27 and TRBJ1-6; 9 bases fit TRBD1. The ends lost 6 bases at V and 10 bases at J; junction bases unmatched: 7. Germline loops: CDR1 MNHEY, CDR2 SMNVEV (reference sequence). The CDR3 loop spans 14 amino acids. The CDR3 here is CASRLGTGLSPLHF. DNA of the CDR3: TGTGCCAGCAGATTGGGGACAGGGCTATCACCCCTCCACTTT.

The chain couples TRBV4-1 to TRBJ2-7; tentatively, D is TRBD1 (6 bases). V was cut by 5 bases and J by 5 bases, with 22 bases left in between. Germline assignment: CDR1 MGHRA and CDR2 YSYEKL. CDR3 length equals 16 residues. The CDR3 reads CASSTDHRVLSDEQYF. The CDR3 DNA sequence: TGCGCCAGCAGCACCGATCACAGGGTATTGAGTGACGAGCAGTACTTC.

The CDR3 spells CASSVKRSGELFF. The CDR3 region has the DNA TGTGCCAGCAGCGTTAAGAGGTCCGGGGAGCTGTTTTTT. This sequence joins TRBV2 and TRBJ2-2, with D hard to call. The germline V gene encodes CDR1 SNHLY and CDR2 FYNNEI. Trimming took off 6 bases at V and 6 bases at J, with 11 bases between the two ends. There are 13 residues in the CDR3.

The rearrangement links TRBV6-5 to TRBJ1-5, with 7 bases that match TRBD1. This CDR3 is built from 14 residues. Germline-derived CDR1 and CDR2 are MNHEY and SVGAGI. Losses at the gene ends were 6 bases for V and 6 bases for J; bases not matched to a gene: 8. CDR3 nucleotides: TGTGCCAGCAGGCTAGACAGGGTACGTCAGCCCCAGCATTTT. This sequence encodes CASRLDRVRQPQHF.

The chain recombines TRBV3-1 (or the pseudogene TRBV3-2) with TRBJ2-1, with 8 bases that match TRBD1. Looked up from germline, CDR1 is LGHDT and CDR2 is YNNKEL (reference sequence). Trimming removed 2 bases from V and 5 bases from J; junction bases left unmatched: 11. The CDR3 spans 17 residues. CDR3 DNA sequence: TGTGCCAGCAGCCAAAATTTTCGGGGACAGGTTAACAATGAGCAGTTCTTC. This sequence encodes CASSQNFRGQVNNEQFF.

In this sample, this clone turned up many times. V and J are TRBV5-1 and TRBJ2-7; TRBD2 matches at 11 bases. V was clipped by 1 base and J by 3 bases; unmatched bases: 0. The CDR3 is made up of 14 amino acids. Germline CDR1 is SGHRS and CDR2 is YFSETQ. CDR3 nucleotide sequence: TGCGCCAGCAGCTTGACTAGCGGGGGCTACGAGCAGTACTTC. It translates to CASSLTSGGYEQYF.

V is TRBV18 and J is TRBJ2-1, with D possibly being TRBD1 (6 bases). Germline loops: CDR1 KGHSH, CDR2 LQKENI. This CDR3 has 15 residues. V gave up 2 bases and J gave up 4 bases, with 12 bases separating them. The CDR3 is CASSPWDKLYNEQFF. Here the CDR3 DNA reads TGTGCCAGCTCACCATGGGACAAACTATACAATGAGCAGTTCTTC.

CDR3 DNA sequence: TGTGCCAGCAGCCACCGGGACAGACAAGAGACCCAGTACTTC. Protein: CASSHRDRQETQYF. The gene calls are TRBV7-2 and TRBJ2-5; TRBD1 agrees at 7 bases. Germline loops: CDR1 SGHTA, CDR2 FQGNSA. Trimming at V came to 5 bases and at J to 2 bases, leaving 5 bases not matched to a gene. There are 14 residues in the CDR3.